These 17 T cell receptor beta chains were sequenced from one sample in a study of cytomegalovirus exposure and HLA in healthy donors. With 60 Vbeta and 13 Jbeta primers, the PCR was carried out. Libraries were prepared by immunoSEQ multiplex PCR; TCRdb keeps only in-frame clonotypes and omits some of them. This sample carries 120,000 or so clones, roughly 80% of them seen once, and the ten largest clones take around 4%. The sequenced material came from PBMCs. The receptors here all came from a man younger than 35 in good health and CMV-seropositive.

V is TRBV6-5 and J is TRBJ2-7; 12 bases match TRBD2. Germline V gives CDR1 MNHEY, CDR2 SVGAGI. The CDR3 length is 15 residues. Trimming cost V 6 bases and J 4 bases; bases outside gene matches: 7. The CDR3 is CASSDGTSGSYEQYF. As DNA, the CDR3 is TGTGCCAGCAGCGACGGGACTAGCGGGTCGTACGAGCAGTACTTC.

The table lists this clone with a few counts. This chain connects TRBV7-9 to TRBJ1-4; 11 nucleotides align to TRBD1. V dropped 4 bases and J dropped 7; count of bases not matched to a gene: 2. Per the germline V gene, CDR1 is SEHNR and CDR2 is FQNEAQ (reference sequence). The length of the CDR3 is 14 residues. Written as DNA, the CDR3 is TGTGCCAGCAGCTCGGGACAGGGGGGTGAAAAACTGTTTTTT. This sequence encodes CASSSGQGGEKLFF.

The CDR3 sequence: CASSLMASGEQYF. The CDR3 region has the DNA TGTGCCAGCAGTCTGATGGCTAGCGGCGAGCAGTACTTC. The chain links TRBV6-5 to TRBJ2-7; TRBD2 matches 7 bases. Germline V CDR1 and CDR2: MNHEY, SVGAGI. V was clipped by 5 bases and J by 6 bases; unmatched bases: 7. The CDR3 runs to 13 residues.

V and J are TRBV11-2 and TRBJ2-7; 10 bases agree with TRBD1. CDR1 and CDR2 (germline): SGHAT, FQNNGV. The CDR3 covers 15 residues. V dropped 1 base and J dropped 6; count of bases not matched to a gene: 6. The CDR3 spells CASSLARDRGSEQYF. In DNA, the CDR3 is TGTGCCAGCAGCTTAGCCCGGGACAGGGGAAGCGAGCAGTACTTC. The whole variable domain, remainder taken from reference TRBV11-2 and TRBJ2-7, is EAGVAQSPRYKIIEKRQSVAFWCNPISGHATLYWYQQILGQGPKLLIQFQNNGVVDDSQLPKDRFSAERLKGVDSTLKIQPAKLEDSAVYLCASSLARDRGSEQYFGPGTRLTVT.

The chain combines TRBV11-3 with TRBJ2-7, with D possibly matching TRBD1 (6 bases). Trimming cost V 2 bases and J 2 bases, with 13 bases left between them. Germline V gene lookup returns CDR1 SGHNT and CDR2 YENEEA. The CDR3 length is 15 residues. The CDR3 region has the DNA TGTGCCAGCAGCTTAACACAGGGTTCCACCTACGAGCAGTACTTC. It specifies CASSLTQGSTYEQYF.

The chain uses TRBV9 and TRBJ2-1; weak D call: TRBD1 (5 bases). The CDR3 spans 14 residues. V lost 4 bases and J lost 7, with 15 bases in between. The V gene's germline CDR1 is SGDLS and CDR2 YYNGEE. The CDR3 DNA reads TGTGCCAGCAGCCCGCGACAGTTGGGAAATGAGCAGTTCTTC. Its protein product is CASSPRQLGNEQFF.

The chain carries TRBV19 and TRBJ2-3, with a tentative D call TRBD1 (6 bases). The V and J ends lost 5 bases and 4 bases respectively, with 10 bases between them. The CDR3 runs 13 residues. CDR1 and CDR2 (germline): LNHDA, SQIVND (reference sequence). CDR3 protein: CASSRAGADTQYF. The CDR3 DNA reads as TGTGCCAGTAGTCGGGCAGGGGCAGATACGCAGTATTTT.

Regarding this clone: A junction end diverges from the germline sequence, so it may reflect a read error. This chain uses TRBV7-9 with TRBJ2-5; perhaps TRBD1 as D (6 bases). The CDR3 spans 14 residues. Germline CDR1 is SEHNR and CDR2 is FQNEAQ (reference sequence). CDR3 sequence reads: CSSSSRQVRETQYF. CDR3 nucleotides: TGTTCCAGCAGCTCTAGACAGGTCAGAGAGACCCAGTACTTC. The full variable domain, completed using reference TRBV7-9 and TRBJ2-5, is DTGVSQNPRHKITKRGQNVTFRCDPISEHNRLYWYRQTLGQGPEFLTYFQNEAQLEKSRLLSDRFSAERPKGSFSTLEIQRTEQGDSAMYLCSSSSRQVRETQYFGPGTRLLVL.

Here the CDR3 reads CATRQDRASGYTF. The DNA of the CDR3 is TGTGCCACCCGCCAAGACAGGGCTAGTGGCTACACCTTC. The V and J genes are TRBV6-1 and TRBJ1-2; 7 bases align to TRBD1. From germline, CDR1 is MNHNS and CDR2 SASEGT. This CDR3 spans 13 amino acids. V lost 10 bases, J lost 7 bases, and 12 bases stayed unmatched.

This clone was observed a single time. The CDR3 bases are TGTGCCAGTACGGCCCTAAGAGGCATGAACACTGAAGCTTTCTTT. Translating it yields CASTALRGMNTEAFF. V gene TRBV19 combines with J gene TRBJ1-1; D gene ambiguous. CDR3 size: 15 residues. Germline assignment: CDR1 LNHDA and CDR2 SQIVND (reference sequence). Deletions cut 7 bases from V and 0 bases from J, with 15 bases between.

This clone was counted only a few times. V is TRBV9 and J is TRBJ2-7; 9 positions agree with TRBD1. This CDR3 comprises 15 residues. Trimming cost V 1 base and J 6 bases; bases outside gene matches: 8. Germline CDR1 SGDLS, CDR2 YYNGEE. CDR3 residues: CASSVYGQGSPEQYF. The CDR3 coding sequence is TGTGCCAGCAGCGTATACGGACAGGGGTCCCCCGAGCAGTACTTC.

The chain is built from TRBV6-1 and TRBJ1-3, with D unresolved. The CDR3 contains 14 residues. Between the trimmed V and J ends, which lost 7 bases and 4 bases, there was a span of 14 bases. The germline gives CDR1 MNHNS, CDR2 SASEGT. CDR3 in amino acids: CASNTIPSGNTIYF. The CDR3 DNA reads TGTGCCAGCAACACGATACCTTCGGGAAACACCATATATTTT.

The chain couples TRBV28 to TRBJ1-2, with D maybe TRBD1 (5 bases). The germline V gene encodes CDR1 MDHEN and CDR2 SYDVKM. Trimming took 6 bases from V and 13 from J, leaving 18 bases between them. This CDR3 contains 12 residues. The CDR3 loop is CASRSTGFVSTF. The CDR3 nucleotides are TGTGCCAGCAGATCCACAGGTTTCGTTTCCACCTTC.

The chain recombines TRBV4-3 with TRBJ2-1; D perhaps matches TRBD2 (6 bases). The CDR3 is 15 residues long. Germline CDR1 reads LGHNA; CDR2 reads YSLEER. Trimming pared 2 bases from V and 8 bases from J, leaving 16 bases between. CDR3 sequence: CASSQSSRDTHEQFF. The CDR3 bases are TGCGCCAGCAGCCAATCCTCGCGGGATACTCATGAGCAGTTCTTC.

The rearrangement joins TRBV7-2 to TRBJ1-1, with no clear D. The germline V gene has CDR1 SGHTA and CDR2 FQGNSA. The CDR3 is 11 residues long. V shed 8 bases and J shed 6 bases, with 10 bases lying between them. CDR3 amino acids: CASRVPPEAFF. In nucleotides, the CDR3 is TGTGCCAGCCGAGTGCCACCTGAAGCTTTCTTT.

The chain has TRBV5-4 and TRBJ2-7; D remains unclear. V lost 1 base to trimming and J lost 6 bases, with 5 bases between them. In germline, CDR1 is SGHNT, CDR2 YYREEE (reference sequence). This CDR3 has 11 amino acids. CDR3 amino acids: CASSLYGEQYF. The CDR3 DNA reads TGTGCCAGCAGCTTGTACGGCGAGCAGTACTTC.

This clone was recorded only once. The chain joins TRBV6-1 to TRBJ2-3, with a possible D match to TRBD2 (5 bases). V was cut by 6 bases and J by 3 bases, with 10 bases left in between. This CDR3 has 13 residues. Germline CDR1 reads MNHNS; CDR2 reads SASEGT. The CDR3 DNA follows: TGTGCCAGCAGAAGACGGGGTACAGATACGCAGTATTTT. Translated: CASRRRGTDTQYF.